The clone carrying this T cell receptor beta chain was picked up a small number of times. Its antigen remains unidentified. One end of the junction fails to match germline, which may point to a read error. Clones were sequenced by immunoSEQ multiplex PCR, and TCRdb holds only the in-frame ones, with some missing. In total the sample includes 30,000 to 40,000 clones, none of them seen once. This CDR3 is built from 16 residues. Germline loops: CDR1 SGHAT, CDR2 FQNNGV. The record originates from a study of T cells after posttransplantation cyclophosphamide. Study-level points and caveats: Tissue-infiltrating T cells from skin or gut overlapped little with blood T cells.

The related graft donor's blood sample was taken on the day of bone marrow donation. The chain links TRBV11-2 to TRBJ2-7; TRBD2 matches at 9 bases. The TCR originated in a man in his fifties in good health, CMV-negative, and a related stem cell transplant donor. Sequencing was performed on PBMCs. The CDR3: CASSLNRLADLRGSRF. The DNA of the CDR3 is TGTGCCAGCAGCTTAAACAGACTAGCGGACTTAAGGGGCAGTCGGTTC.